Sequencing of this T cell receptor beta chain was carried out in a study of early T cells in non-severe SARS-CoV-2 infection. Looking at the study overall: Bulk RNA isolated from unsorted whole blood underwent sequencing; chains were not paired.

Unmatched junction bases numbered 3, after V lost 6 bases and J lost 5 bases. The CDR3 loop spans 12 amino acids. Germline values: CDR1 SQVTM, CDR2 ANQGSEA. cDNA molecules, individually, were tagged with unique molecular identifiers. TCRdb itself ran the 5' RACE reads through MiXCR, one entry per CDR3 protein. The sample holds around 52,000 distinct CDR3 sequences, 9.5% to 13% seen once. Of note for this clonotype: Its antigen is as yet unknown.

Study-wide points: Matches to VDJdb favored anti-spike CD8 responses and missed private and CD4 specificities.

This clonotype originated in an adult who was a healthcare worker with PCR-confirmed SARS-CoV-2 infection or an uninfected control (not recorded which). The source material was whole blood. V gene TRBV29-1 combines with J gene TRBJ1-5; 8 nucleotides line up with TRBD1. CDR3 region: CSVQGADQPQHF. CDR3 coding DNA: TGCAGCGTGCAGGGGGCCGATCAGCCCCAGCATTTT.